This T cell receptor (beta chain) was observed in a study of T cell responses to AZD1222 COVID-19 vaccine (dated by TCRdb to the early 2020s). Notes on the research overall: A total of over 230 trial participants underwent TCR sequencing, of whom nearly 210 had received two doses of AZD1222 and roughly 26 had received two doses of the MenACWY control vaccine. Trial participants were enrolled by age into subgroups of 18-55, 56-69 and 70-plus years, and about 150, 27 and 61 TCR-sequenced participants, respectively, were included in these subgroups.

Paper-wide results and their limitations: Only 5 to 7 AZD1222 recipients were SARS-CoV-2 seropositive at baseline, limiting conclusions about previously exposed vaccinees. Because no samples from the day 14 peak response were available, repertoires could be characterized only after the peak T cell response. After two AZD1222 doses, spike-specific TCR breadth and depth were significantly higher than at day 0 and than in MenACWY recipients. Nearly half of unique spike-specific TCRs reportedly recognized epitopes outside regions mutated in the B.1.351 and B.1.1.7 variants. Most participants were white British and females outnumbered males, and the authors suggested that clonal diversity may have been underestimated. The 56-69-year group was small, and its depth increase did not reach significance, likely because of low power. The whole spike protein was spanned by vaccine-associated CD4 TCRs, and dominant responses were seen in regions 160-218 and 743-854.

Explained via the paper, the time point label denotes: about 28 days (+/-7) after the second vaccine dose. AZD1222 recipients given second doses at about 4 weeks or at about 12 weeks were pooled, since spike-specific TCR depth and breadth were not found to differ between the two schedules. Vaccinee samples were obtained from the UK trials COV001 and COV002, which included a single-blind randomized controlled phase 2/3 trial of AZD1222 (ChAdOx1 nCoV-19) in healthy adults. For TCRbeta chain sequencing, PBMC samples were collected from trial participants at day 0 and at day 28 after the second dose. This clone was observed once. Its antigen is not yet known. No much larger clone is present one base from it, and per-base qualities are unavailable. The CDR3 regions of human TCRbeta chains were analyzed by immunosequencing. The original methods were these. TCRs in the repertoires were matched against a reference library of SARS-CoV-2-specific TCRs that had been generated with the MIRA antigen-specificity platform. Breadth was defined as the fraction of unique TCRs that were SARS-CoV-2-associated. Depth was defined as the fraction of total T cells that were SARS-CoV-2-associated. Using the MIRA data, every spike-specific TCR was mapped to the spike region that the TCR reacted to and assigned to either a CD4 or a CD8 class. Log10-transformed breadth and depth values were compared by one-way ANOVA with Sidak's multiple comparisons tests. TCRdb stores this immuneACCESS table with in-frame sequences only. Part of the clones is absent; in the studies checked, under half of the shortfall reflects unresolved V genes, and no reason is known for the rest. The V and J calls and clone size come from that table; D and trimming were worked out from the DNA. The sample has 90,000 to 120,000 clones on record, around 90% of them singletons. About 6.8% of the sample is taken by the ten largest.

From the germline V gene (reference sequence), CDR1 is MNHEY and CDR2 is SMNVEV. V is pruned by 6 bases and J by 5 bases, leaving 14 bases of the junction without a gene match. Its CDR3 holds 16 amino acids, cysteine through phenylalanine. Of all the DNA, just the CDR3 is kept, 48 bases in frame from base 1. The origin of this receptor is an adult who received the AZD1222 COVID-19 vaccine. Recombination connected TRBV27 to TRBJ2-3; 7 nucleotides in the junction match TRBD1. This specimen consisted of peripheral blood, obtained 28 days after the second AZD1222 dose. The CDR3 protein: CASSPWAPRGKDTQYF. Read as DNA, the sequence is TGTGCCAGCAGCCCGTGGGCCCCCAGGGGGAAAGATACGCAGTATTTT.